This TCR beta chain was identified in a study of shared clonotypes between healthy human individuals. For the study at large: Every donor yielded three CD4 naive, three CD4 memory, two CD8 naive and one CD8 memory plate.

Findings of the study overall: Generation probability values for non-shared clonotypes were lower than those for clonotypes shared by all four donors.

The authors split each subset's genomic DNA evenly across several immunoSEQ plates. The assay was immunoSEQ multiplex PCR, and TCRdb's table has in-frame clones only and misses some. Of roughly 2,500,000 clones listed, over 85% are singletons. The CDR3 sequence is 13 residues long. Germline V gene lookup returns CDR1 MDHEN and CDR2 SYDVKM. V was shortened by 3 bases and J by 7 bases, with 12 bases between the two germline ends. Nashville, Tennessee was home to all donors, each a Caucasian adult. About this clone: Its antigen is not known. Other DNA sequences in this specimen translate into the identical CDR3.

V and J are TRBV28 and TRBJ1-2, with a weak D call TRBD1 (5 bases). This receptor was taken from a man aged 18 to 35 in good health. Some clones in this sample may be carry-over from other donors' samples. Material: naive CD4+ T cells from PBMCs. Subset in this sample: CD45RA+ positively selected. The CDR3 sequence: CASSFVGAGGYTF. The CDR3 nucleotides are TGTGCCAGCAGTTTCGTAGGGGCGGGTGGCTACACCTTC.